This paragraph reports one TCR beta chain. The sample belongs to a study of blood T cell repertoires in COVID-19. Looking at the study overall: Material from acute and convalescent COVID-19 was sourced from the United States, Italy and Spain. From T cells, B-cell-depleted T cells, or PBMCs came the material, which was cDNA or gDNA.

The germline gives CDR1 SEHNR, CDR2 FQNEAQ (reference sequence). The CDR3 contains 12 residues. The germline V and J ends were trimmed by 5 bases and 7 bases, with 11 bases remaining between them. Profiling relied on immunoSEQ multiplex PCR, and the TCRdb table lists in-frame clones only, not all of them. The table lists roughly 32,000 clones, roughly 85% of them singletons, with 44% in the top ten. Sequencing was done on a sample of peripheral blood. The V and J genes are TRBV7-9 and TRBJ2-5, with D unclear. The TCR originated in a man aged 60 to 69 with active or convalescent COVID-19. CDR3 sequence (DNA): TGTGCCAGCAGCCCCCAGGAAGGGACCCAGTACTTC. This translates into CASSPQEGTQYF.